Sequencing of this TCR beta chain was carried out in a study of technical replicates of blood from a few donors. The assay was immunoSEQ multiplex PCR, and TCRdb's table has in-frame clones only and misses some. Here the sample spans 55,000 to 80,000 clones, 95% to 98% being singletons. The germline V gene encodes CDR1 MDHEN and CDR2 SYDVKM. This CDR3 region has 15 residues. Trimming stripped 2 bases from V and 0 bases from J, with 8 bases between. Sequencing used T cells isolated from PBMCs. This receptor was obtained from a human donor in good health. The chain combines TRBV28 with TRBJ2-1; D unresolved. DNA for the CDR3: TGTGCCAGCAGTTTAACCTACGACTCCTACAATGAGCAGTTCTTC. Translation gives CASSLTYDSYNEQFF.